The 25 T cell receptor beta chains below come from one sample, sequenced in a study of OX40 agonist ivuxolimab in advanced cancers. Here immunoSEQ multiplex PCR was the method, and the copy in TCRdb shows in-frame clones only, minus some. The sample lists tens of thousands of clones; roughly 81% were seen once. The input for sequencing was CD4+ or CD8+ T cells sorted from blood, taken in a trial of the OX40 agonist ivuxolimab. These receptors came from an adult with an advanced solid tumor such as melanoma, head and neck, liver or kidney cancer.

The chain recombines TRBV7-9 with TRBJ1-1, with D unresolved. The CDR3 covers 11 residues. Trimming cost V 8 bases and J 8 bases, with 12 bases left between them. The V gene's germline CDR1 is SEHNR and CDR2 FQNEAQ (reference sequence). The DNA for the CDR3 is TGTGCCAGCGAGTTGGAGGTGGAAGCTTTCTTT. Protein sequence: CASELEVEAFF.

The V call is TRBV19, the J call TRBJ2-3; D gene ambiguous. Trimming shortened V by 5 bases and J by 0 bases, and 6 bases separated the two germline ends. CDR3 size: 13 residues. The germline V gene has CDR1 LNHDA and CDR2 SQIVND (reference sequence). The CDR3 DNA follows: TGTGCCAGTAGTTCAGAGAGCACAGATACGCAGTATTTT. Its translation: CASSSESTDTQYF.

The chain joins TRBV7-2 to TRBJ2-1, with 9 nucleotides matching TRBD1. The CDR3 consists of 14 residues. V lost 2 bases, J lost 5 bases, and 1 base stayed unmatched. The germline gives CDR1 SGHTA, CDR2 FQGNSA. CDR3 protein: CASSLRTGDNEQFF. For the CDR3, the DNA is TGTGCCAGCAGCTTACGGACAGGGGACAATGAGCAGTTCTTC. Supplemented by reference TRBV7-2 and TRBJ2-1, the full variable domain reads GAGVSQSPSNKVTEKGKDVELRCDPISGHTALYWYRQSLGQGLEFLIYFQGNSAPDKSGLPSDRFSAERTGGSVSTLTIQRTQQEDSAVYLCASSLRTGDNEQFFGPGTRLTVL.

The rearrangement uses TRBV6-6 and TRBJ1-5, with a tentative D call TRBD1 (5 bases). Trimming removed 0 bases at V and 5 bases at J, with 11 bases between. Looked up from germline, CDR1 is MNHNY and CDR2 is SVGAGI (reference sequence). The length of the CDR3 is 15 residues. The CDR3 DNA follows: TGTGCCAGCAGTTACTCGCAAGGGGCGGATCAGCCCCAGCATTTT. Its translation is CASSYSQGADQPQHF.

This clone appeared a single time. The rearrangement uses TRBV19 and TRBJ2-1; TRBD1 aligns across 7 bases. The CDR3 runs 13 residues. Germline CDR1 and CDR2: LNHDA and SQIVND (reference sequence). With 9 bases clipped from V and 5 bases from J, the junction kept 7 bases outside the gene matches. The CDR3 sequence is CASQTGSHNEQFF. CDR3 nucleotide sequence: TGTGCCAGCCAGACAGGGTCCCACAATGAGCAGTTCTTC. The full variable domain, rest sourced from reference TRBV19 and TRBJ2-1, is DGGITQSPKYLFRKEGQNVTLSCEQNLNHDAMYWYRQDPGQGLRLIYYSQIVNDFQKGDIAEGYSVSREKKESFPLTVTSAQKNPTAFYLCASQTGSHNEQFFGPGTRLTVL.

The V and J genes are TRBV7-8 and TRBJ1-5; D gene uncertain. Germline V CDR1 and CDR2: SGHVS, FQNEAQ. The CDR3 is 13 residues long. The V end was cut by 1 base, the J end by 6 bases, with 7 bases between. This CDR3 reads CASSLDLGQPQHF. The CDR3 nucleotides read TGTGCCAGCAGCTTAGATCTAGGTCAGCCCCAGCATTTT.

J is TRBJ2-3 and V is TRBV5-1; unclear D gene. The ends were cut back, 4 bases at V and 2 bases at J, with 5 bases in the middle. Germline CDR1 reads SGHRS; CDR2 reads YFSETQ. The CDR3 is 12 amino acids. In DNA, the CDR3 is TGCGCCAGCAGCGACATCACAGATACGCAGTATTTT. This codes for CASSDITDTQYF. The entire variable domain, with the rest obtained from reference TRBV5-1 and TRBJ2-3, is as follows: KAGVTQTPRYLIKTRGQQVTLSCSPISGHRSVSWYQQTPGQGLQFLFEYFSETQRNKGNFPGRFSGRQFSNSRSEMNVSTLELGDSALYLCASSDITDTQYFGPGTRLTVL.

CDR3 DNA sequence: TGTGCCAGCAGCGCCCAATTACAGGGCGACTCTGGAAACACCATATATTTT. Amino acids: CASSAQLQGDSGNTIYF. This chain uses TRBV9 with TRBJ1-3; D may be TRBD1 (6 bases). Germline V gives CDR1 SGDLS, CDR2 YYNGEE. Trimming pared 3 bases from V and 0 bases from J, leaving 16 bases between. This CDR3 spans 17 amino acids.

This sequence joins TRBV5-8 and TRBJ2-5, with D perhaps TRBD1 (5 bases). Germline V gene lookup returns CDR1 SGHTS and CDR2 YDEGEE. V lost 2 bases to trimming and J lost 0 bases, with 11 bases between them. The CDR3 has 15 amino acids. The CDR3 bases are TGTGCCAGCAGCTTCAGGGCCGTACACCAAGAGACCCAGTACTTC. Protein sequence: CASSFRAVHQETQYF.

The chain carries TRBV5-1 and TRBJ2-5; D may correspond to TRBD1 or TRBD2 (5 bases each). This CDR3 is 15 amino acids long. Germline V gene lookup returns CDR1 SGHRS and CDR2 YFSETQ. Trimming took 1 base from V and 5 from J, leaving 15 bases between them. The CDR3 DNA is TGCGCCAGCAGCTTGTCCGGGACCGAAGGGGAGACCCAGTACTTC. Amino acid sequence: CASSLSGTEGETQYF.

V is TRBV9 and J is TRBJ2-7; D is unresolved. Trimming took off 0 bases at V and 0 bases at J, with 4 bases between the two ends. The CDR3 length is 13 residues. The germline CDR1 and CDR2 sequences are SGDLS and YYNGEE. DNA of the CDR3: TGTGCCAGCAGCGTAGATGACTCCTACGAGCAGTACTTC. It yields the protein CASSVDDSYEQYF.

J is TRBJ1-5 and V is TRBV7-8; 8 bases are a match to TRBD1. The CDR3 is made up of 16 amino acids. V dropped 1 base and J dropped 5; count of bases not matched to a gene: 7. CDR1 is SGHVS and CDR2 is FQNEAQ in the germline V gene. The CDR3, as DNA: TGTGCCAGCAGCTTAGGTACAGGGGGGGTTGATCAGCCCCAGCATTTT. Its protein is CASSLGTGGVDQPQHF.

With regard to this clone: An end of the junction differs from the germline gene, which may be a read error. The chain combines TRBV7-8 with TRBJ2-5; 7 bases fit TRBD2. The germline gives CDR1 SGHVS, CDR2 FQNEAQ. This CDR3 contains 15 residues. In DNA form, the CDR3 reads TGCGCCAGCAGCCCCGAGGATAGCGGGCGGGAGACCCAGTACTTC. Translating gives CASSPEDSGRETQYF. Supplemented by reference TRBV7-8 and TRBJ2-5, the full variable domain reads GAGVSQSPRYKVAKRGQDVALRCDPISGHVSLFWYQQALGQGPEFLTYFQNEAQLDKSGLPSDRFFAERPEGSVSTLKIQRTQQEDSAVYLCASSPEDSGRETQYFGPGTRLLVL.

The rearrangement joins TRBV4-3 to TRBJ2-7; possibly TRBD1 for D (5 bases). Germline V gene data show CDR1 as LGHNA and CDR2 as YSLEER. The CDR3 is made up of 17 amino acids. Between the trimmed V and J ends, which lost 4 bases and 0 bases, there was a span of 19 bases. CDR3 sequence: CASSRQVGQASSYEQYF. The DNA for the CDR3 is TGCGCCAGCAGCCGCCAGGTGGGGCAGGCGAGCTCCTACGAGCAGTACTTC.

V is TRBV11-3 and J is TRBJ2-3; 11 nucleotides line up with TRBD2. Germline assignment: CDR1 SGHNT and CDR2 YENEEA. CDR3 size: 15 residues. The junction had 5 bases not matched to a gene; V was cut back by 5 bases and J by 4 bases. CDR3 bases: TGTGCCAGCAGCCTAGCGGGGGGATGGGCAGATACGCAGTATTTT. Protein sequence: CASSLAGGWADTQYF. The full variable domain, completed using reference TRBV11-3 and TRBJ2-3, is EAGVVQSPRYKIIEKKQPVAFWCNPISGHNTLYWYLQNLGQGPELLIRYENEEAVDDSQLPKDRFSAERLKGVDSTLKIQPAELGDSAVYLCASSLAGGWADTQYFGPGTRLTVL.

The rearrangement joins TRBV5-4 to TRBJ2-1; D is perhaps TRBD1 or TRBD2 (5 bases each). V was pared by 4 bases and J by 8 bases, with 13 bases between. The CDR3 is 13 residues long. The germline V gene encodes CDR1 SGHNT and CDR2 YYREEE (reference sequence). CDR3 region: CASSGHGADEQFF. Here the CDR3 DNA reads TGTGCCAGCAGCGGACACGGGGCCGATGAGCAGTTCTTC. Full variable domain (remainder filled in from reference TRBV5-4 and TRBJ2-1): ETGVTQSPTHLIKTRGQQVTLRCSSQSGHNTVSWYQQALGQGPQFIFQYYREEENGRGNFPPRFSGLQFPNYSSELNVNALELDDSALYLCASSGHGADEQFFGPGTRLTVL.

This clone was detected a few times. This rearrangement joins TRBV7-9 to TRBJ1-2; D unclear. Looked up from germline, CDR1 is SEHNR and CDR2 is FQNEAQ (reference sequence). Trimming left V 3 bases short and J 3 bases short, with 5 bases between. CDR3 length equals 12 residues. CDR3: CASSFGDYGYTF. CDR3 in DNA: TGTGCCAGCAGCTTCGGTGACTATGGCTACACCTTC.

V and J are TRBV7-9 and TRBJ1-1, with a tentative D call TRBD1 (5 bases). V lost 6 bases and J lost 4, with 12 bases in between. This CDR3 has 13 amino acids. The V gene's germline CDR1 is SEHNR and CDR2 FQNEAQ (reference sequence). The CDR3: CASRGDGGTEAFF. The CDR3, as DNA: TGTGCCAGCAGAGGGGACGGAGGCACTGAAGCTTTCTTT. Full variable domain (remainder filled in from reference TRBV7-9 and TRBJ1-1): DTGVSQNPRHKITKRGQNVTFRCDPISEHNRLYWYRQTLGQGPEFLTYFQNEAQLEKSRLLSDRFSAERPKGSFSTLEIQRTEQGDSAMYLCASRGDGGTEAFFGQGTRLTVV.

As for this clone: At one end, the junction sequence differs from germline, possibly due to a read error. The CDR3 region is CVSSLEGPPMKPLHF. The CDR3 DNA follows: TGCGTCAGCAGCTTGGAAGGGCCGCCTATGAAACCCCTCCACTTT. V is TRBV5-1 and J is TRBJ1-6; D gene unclear. Germline values: CDR1 SGHRS, CDR2 YFSETQ. CDR3 length: 15 residues.

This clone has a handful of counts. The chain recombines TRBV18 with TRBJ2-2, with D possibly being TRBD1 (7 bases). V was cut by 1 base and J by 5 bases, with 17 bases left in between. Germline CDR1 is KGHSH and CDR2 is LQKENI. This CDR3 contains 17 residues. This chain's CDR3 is CASSPQFGGGRTGELFF. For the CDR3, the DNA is TGTGCCAGCTCACCACAATTTGGAGGGGGCAGGACCGGGGAGCTGTTTTTT. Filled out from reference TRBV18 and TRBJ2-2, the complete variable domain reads NAGVMQNPRHLVRRRGQEARLRCSPMKGHSHVYWYRQLPEEGLKFMVYLQKENIIDESGMPKERFSAEFPKEGPSILRIQQVVRGDSAAYFCASSPQFGGGRTGELFFGEGSRLTVL.

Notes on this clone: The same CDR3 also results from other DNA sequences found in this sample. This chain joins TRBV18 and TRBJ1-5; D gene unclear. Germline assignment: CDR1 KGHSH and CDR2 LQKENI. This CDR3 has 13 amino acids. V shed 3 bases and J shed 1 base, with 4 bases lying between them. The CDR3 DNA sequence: TGTGCCAGCTCACCGGGCAGCAATCAGCCCCAGCATTTT. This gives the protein CASSPGSNQPQHF.

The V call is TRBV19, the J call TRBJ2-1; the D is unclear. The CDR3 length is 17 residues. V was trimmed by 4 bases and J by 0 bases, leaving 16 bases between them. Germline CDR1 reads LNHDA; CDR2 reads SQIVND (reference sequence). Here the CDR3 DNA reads TGTGCCAGTAGTACCGCCTTGACGGAAAGCTCCTACAATGAGCAGTTCTTC. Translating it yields CASSTALTESSYNEQFF. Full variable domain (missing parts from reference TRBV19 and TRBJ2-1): DGGITQSPKYLFRKEGQNVTLSCEQNLNHDAMYWYRQDPGQGLRLIYYSQIVNDFQKGDIAEGYSVSREKKESFPLTVTSAQKNPTAFYLCASSTALTESSYNEQFFGPGTRLTVL.

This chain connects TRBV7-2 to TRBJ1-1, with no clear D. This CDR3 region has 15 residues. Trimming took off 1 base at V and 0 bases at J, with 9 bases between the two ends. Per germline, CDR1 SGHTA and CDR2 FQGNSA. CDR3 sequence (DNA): TGTGCCAGCAGCTTAGGGAGCTACATGAACACTGAAGCTTTCTTT. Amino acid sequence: CASSLGSYMNTEAFF. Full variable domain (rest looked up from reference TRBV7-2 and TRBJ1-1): GAGVSQSPSNKVTEKGKDVELRCDPISGHTALYWYRQSLGQGLEFLIYFQGNSAPDKSGLPSDRFSAERTGGSVSTLTIQRTQQEDSAVYLCASSLGSYMNTEAFFGQGTRLTVV.

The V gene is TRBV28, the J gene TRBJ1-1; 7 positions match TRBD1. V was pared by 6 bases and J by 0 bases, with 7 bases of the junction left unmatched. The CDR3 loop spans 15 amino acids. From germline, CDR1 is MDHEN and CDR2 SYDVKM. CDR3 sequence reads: CASRLTGAVNTEAFF. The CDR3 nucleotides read TGTGCCAGCAGATTAACAGGGGCTGTGAACACTGAAGCTTTCTTT.

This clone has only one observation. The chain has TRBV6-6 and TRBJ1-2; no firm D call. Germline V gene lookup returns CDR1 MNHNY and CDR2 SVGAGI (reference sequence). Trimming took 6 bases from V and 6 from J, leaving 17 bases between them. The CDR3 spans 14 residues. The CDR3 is CASSPSQSNHGYTF. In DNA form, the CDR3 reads TGTGCCAGCAGCCCTAGCCAGTCCAACCATGGCTACACCTTC.